The entry that follows covers one TCR beta chain sequence. The antigen remains unidentified. The RNA usage for each TCR library was roughly 3.5 ug of total RNA. TCRdb reworked the 5' RACE reads into one entry per CDR3 protein, no DNA. The sample has about 350,000 distinct CDR3 sequences, and its top ten clones hold under 2.5%. These data belong to a study of monozygotic twins with inflammatory bowel disease. Whole-study results and caveats: A single strong clonotype or signal linked to IBD was not supported. Some repertoire variability may stem from patients' differing immunosuppressive treatments. The analysis did not separate different T cell subtypes.

Germline V lookup: CDR1 ENHRY, CDR2 SYGVKD. The length of the CDR3 is 15 residues. The sample was blood. The receptor was derived from a human donor with ulcerative colitis or Crohn's disease, or a healthy co-twin of an affected twin (not recorded which). The chain links TRBV10-3 to TRBJ1-2; the TCRdb D gene call, TRBD1, has no DNA to confirm it. Here the CDR3 reads CAISESGGPSYGYTF.